This T cell receptor beta chain is from a study of post-analysis software for immune sequencing data. Study-level points and caveats: Patients showed TRBV5-6, TRBV5-1 and TRBV20-1 among four to six TRBV segments more frequent than in controls.

Germline assignment: CDR1 DFQATT and CDR2 SNEGSKA (reference sequence). Trimming left V 6 bases short and J 6 bases short, with 14 bases between. There are 12 residues in the CDR3. This clonotype was counted only a few times. The antigen is undetermined. Unique molecular identifiers featured in each of the TCR beta cDNA libraries. Each CDR3 protein gets one entry after TCRdb re-called the PCR reads with MiXCR. In the table there are hundreds of thousands of distinct CDR3 sequences, roughly 29% of which are singletons. The chain recombines TRBV20-1 with TRBJ1-1; D ambiguous. This receptor was taken from a girl aged 10 to 17 with multiple sclerosis. The sequenced material came from blood. CDR3: CSASAVEAEAFF. CDR3 bases: TGCAGTGCCAGCGCTGTGGAGGCTGAAGCTTTCTTT.